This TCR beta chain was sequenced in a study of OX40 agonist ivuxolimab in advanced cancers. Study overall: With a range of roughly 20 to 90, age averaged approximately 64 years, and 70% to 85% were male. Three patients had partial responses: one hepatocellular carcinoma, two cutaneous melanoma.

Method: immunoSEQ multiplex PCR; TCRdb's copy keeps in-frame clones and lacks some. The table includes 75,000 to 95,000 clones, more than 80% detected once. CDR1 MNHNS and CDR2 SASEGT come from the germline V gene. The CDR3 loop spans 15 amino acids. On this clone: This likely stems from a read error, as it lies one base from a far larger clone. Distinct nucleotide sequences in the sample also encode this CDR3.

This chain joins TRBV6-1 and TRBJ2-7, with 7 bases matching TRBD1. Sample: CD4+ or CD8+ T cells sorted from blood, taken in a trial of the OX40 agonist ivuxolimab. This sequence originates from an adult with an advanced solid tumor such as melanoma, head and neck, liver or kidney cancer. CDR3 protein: CASSEKGQLPYEQYF. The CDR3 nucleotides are TGTGCCAGCAGTGAAAAGGGACAGCTCCCCTACGAGCAGTATTTC.